Below are 26 T cell receptor beta chains sequenced from a single sample in a study of human T cells and chemical hapten exposure. Via MiXCR, TCRdb re-called the RACE reads, giving one row per CDR3 protein. Of about 380,000 distinct CDR3 sequences in the sample, about 6.3% were seen once. The time point here: patch test 2, 6 weeks after DPC sensitization. Treatment reported: therapeutic diphenylcyclopropenone sensitization with weekly scalp DPC. The specimen comprised whole blood, sampled in connection with sensitization to the hapten diphenylcyclopropenone (DPC). The receptors were gathered from a woman under 30 with alopecia areata. Some clones in this sample may be carry-over from other donors' samples.

This clonotype has ten or more counts. The V gene is TRBV18, the J gene TRBJ1-1; TRBD1 might be the D (6 bases). The CDR3 spans 15 residues. CDR1 is KGHSH and CDR2 is LQKENI in the germline V gene. Trimming took off 1 base at V and 6 bases at J, with 15 bases between the two ends. The CDR3 region is CASSPLNTRGAEAFF. The CDR3 DNA reads TGTGCCAGCTCACCACTGAACACAAGGGGGGCTGAAGCTTTCTTT. Full variable domain (missing parts from reference TRBV18 and TRBJ1-1): NAGVMQNPRHLVRRRGQEARLRCSPMKGHSHVYWYRQLPEEGLKFMVYLQKENIIDESGMPKERFSAEFPKEGPSILRIQQVVRGDSAAYFCASSPLNTRGAEAFFGQGTRLTVV.

In this sample, this clonotype turned up a few times. The CDR3 sequence: CASSLQTGNQPQHF. The CDR3 region has the DNA TGCGCCAGCAGCCTGCAAACAGGCAATCAGCCCCAGCATTTT. V and J are TRBV4-1 and TRBJ1-5; D unresolved. This CDR3 has 14 amino acids. V was shortened by 4 bases and J by 2 bases, with 9 bases between the two germline ends. The germline V gene has CDR1 MGHRA and CDR2 YSYEKL.

The chain is built from TRBV12-5 and TRBJ1-1; no reliable D call. CDR3 length equals 13 residues. Trimming took off 3 bases at V and 3 bases at J, with 8 bases between the two ends. The germline V gene encodes CDR1 LGHNT and CDR2 FRNRAP. The CDR3 coding sequence is TGTGCTAGTGGTTTTTTCGGTCACACTGAAGCTTTCTTT. It yields the protein CASGFFGHTEAFF.

This clonotype has more than one count but fewer than ten. J is TRBJ1-6 and V is TRBV12-3 or TRBV12-4; 9 nucleotides align to TRBD1. The CDR3 contains 14 residues. The V and J ends lost 1 base and 10 bases, in that order; junction bases with no gene match: 2. CDR3: CASSLEDRGSPLHF. The CDR3 DNA is TGTGCCAGCAGTTTAGAGGACAGGGGCTCACCCCTCCACTTT.

The V gene is TRBV2, the J gene TRBJ2-7, with D hard to call. This CDR3 has 10 residues. V lost 3 bases to trimming and J lost 5 bases, with 2 bases between them. CDR1 is SNHLY and CDR2 is FYNNEI in the germline V gene. The CDR3 DNA reads as TGTGCCAGCAGTGAGGACGAGCAGTACTTC. This gives the protein CASSEDEQYF.

This clonotype was found a few times. The chain has TRBV10-3 and TRBJ2-2; maybe TRBD1 (5 bases). The V end lost 2 bases, the J end lost 7 bases, and 20 bases lay between the germline ends. Germline V gives CDR1 ENHRY, CDR2 SYGVKD. This CDR3 has 17 residues. The CDR3 DNA reads TGTGCCATCAGTGAGCCAGGGTCCCCGAACATTGGCGGGGAGCTGTTTTTT. It specifies CAISEPGSPNIGGELFF.

This clonotype was seen a few times. The chain combines TRBV20-1 with TRBJ1-2; maybe TRBD1 (6 bases). The CDR3 covers 11 residues. With 7 bases removed from V and 3 bases from J, the gap between germline ends came to 9 bases. The germline gives CDR1 DFQATT, CDR2 SNEGSKA (reference sequence). The CDR3 spells CSGKGDYGYTF. CDR3 bases: TGCAGTGGGAAGGGGGACTATGGCTACACCTTC.

This clonotype was observed many times. This rearrangement joins TRBV2 to TRBJ1-1; D not certain. Germline V gene sequence: CDR1 SNHLY, CDR2 FYNNEI. The CDR3 is 15 residues long. V was trimmed by 7 bases and J by 4 bases, leaving 19 bases between them. CDR3 sequence reads: CASKTQGGISTEAFF. The CDR3 DNA reads as TGTGCCAGCAAGACCCAAGGAGGGATATCCACTGAAGCTTTCTTT.

This clonotype was seen repeatedly, ten times or more. V usage is TRBV7-8 and J usage is TRBJ1-5, with D possibly TRBD1 on 5 matching bases. V shed 0 bases and J shed 7 bases, with 13 bases lying between them. This CDR3 has 15 residues. Germline CDR1 reads SGHVS; CDR2 reads FQNEAQ. CDR3 in DNA: TGTGCCAGCAGCTTAGCAGATCCAGGGCGGCAGCCCCAGCATTTT. Translating it yields CASSLADPGRQPQHF.

In DNA, the CDR3 is TGTGCCAGCAGCTCCGCAGGAGGTTTGGGCAGCCCCCAGCATTTT. This encodes CASSSAGGLGSPQHF. The chain links TRBV7-9 to TRBJ1-5; D not certain. The CDR3 has 15 residues. CDR1 is SEHNR, CDR2 FQNEAQ, per germline (reference sequence). V was trimmed by 4 bases and J by 10 bases, leaving 20 bases between them.

The sample holds one count of this clonotype. The V gene is TRBV6-2 or TRBV6-3, the J gene TRBJ2-3; either TRBD1 or TRBD2 may supply D (6 bases each). Germline V gene sequence: CDR1 MNHEY, CDR2 SVGEGT. The CDR3 covers 15 residues. Trimming took off 8 bases at V and 1 base at J, with 16 bases between the two ends. The CDR3: CASDVRDTGTDTQYF. Written as DNA, the CDR3 is TGTGCCAGCGACGTGCGGGACACCGGCACAGATACGCAGTATTTT.

This clonotype was picked up many times. V usage is TRBV5-5 and J usage is TRBJ2-5, with D possibly TRBD1 on 5 matching bases. Per germline, CDR1 SGHKS and CDR2 YYEKEE (reference sequence). The CDR3 covers 17 residues. V was pared by 1 base and J by 1 base, with 17 bases between. The CDR3, as DNA: TGTGCCAGCAGCTTGAGCACAGGTGGATTGCGCCAAGAGACCCAGTACTTC. Protein sequence: CASSLSTGGLRQETQYF.

This clonotype appeared many times. The chain recombines TRBV28 with TRBJ2-7; D is unresolved. Trimming left V 5 bases short and J 2 bases short, with 16 bases between. The CDR3 runs 15 residues. Germline V gives CDR1 MDHEN, CDR2 SYDVKM. This CDR3 is CASSGFWTTAYEQYF. CDR3 DNA sequence: TGTGCCAGCAGTGGGTTTTGGACGACGGCCTACGAGCAGTACTTC.

V and J are TRBV5-5 and TRBJ1-5; D unresolved. The germline V gene has CDR1 SGHKS and CDR2 YYEKEE (reference sequence). The CDR3 is 15 residues long. V was clipped by 4 bases and J by 3 bases, with 14 bases between them. CDR3 amino acids: CASSPNSLLNQPQHF. Written as DNA, the CDR3 is TGTGCCAGCAGCCCGAACAGCCTACTCAATCAGCCCCAGCATTTT.

This chain connects TRBV6-2 or TRBV6-3 to TRBJ1-5; D not resolved. V lost 4 bases, J lost 1 base, and 8 bases lay in between. Germline CDR1 is MNHEY and CDR2 is SVGEGT. CDR3 length: 14 amino acids. The CDR3 protein is CASSSGPSNQPQHF. The CDR3 nucleotides read TGTGCCAGCAGTTCCGGGCCGAGCAATCAGCCCCAGCATTTT.

The genes are TRBV4-3 and TRBJ2-5, with 7 bases aligning to TRBD2. V was clipped by 4 bases and J by 4 bases; unmatched bases: 9. The CDR3 totals 15 residues. Germline V gene lookup returns CDR1 LGHNA and CDR2 YSLEER. The CDR3 sequence: CASSRVTSVGETQYF. CDR3 sequence (DNA): TGCGCCAGCAGCCGGGTAACTAGCGTTGGAGAGACCCAGTACTTC.

This clonotype was counted between two and nine times. The V call is TRBV28, the J call TRBJ2-1; maybe TRBD1 (5 bases). The CDR3 has 13 amino acids. Germline V gene sequence: CDR1 MDHEN, CDR2 SYDVKM. The germline V and J ends were trimmed by 3 bases and 6 bases, with 9 bases remaining between them. As DNA, the CDR3 is TGTGCCAGCAGTTTTCAGGACACCAATGAGCAGTTCTTC. Translating gives CASSFQDTNEQFF.

This clonotype was detected ten times or more. The J gene is TRBJ1-5, the V gene TRBV27; possible D gene TRBD1, 6 bases. The CDR3 sequence is 16 residues long. The germline V gene has CDR1 MNHEY and CDR2 SMNVEV (reference sequence). Between the trimmed V and J ends, which lost 6 bases and 5 bases, there was a span of 20 bases. CDR3 bases: TGTGCCAGCAGGGCCAAGGGGGGGCCCCGCTATCAGCCCCAGCATTTT. Its protein product is CASRAKGGPRYQPQHF.

Only a few counts were recorded for this clonotype. The genes are TRBV4-1 and TRBJ1-5; no definite D call. The germline V gene has CDR1 MGHRA and CDR2 YSYEKL. V dropped 2 bases and J dropped 0 bases, with 5 bases sitting between them. There are 14 residues in the CDR3. The CDR3 region is CASSQRHSNQPQHF. DNA for the CDR3: TGCGCCAGCAGCCAACGGCATAGCAATCAGCCCCAGCATTTT.

The chain joins TRBV7-2 to TRBJ2-5; D remains ambiguous. The CDR3 covers 14 residues. Per the germline V gene, CDR1 is SGHTA and CDR2 is FQGNSA. V dropped 1 base and J dropped 5 bases, with 11 bases sitting between them. Here the CDR3 reads CASSLVNLLETQYF. Written as DNA, the CDR3 is TGTGCCAGCAGCTTAGTGAACCTGCTGGAGACCCAGTACTTC.

The chain joins TRBV7-3 to TRBJ1-1, with D possibly matching TRBD1 (6 bases). V shed 5 bases and J shed 4 bases, with 17 bases lying between them. The CDR3 is 15 amino acids. Germline values: CDR1 SGHTA, CDR2 FQGTGA. The chain's CDR3 is CASSPFPGHPTEAFF. CDR3 bases: TGTGCCAGCAGCCCATTTCCGGGACACCCCACTGAAGCTTTCTTT.

This clonotype has ten or more counts. The chain links TRBV12-3 or TRBV12-4 to TRBJ1-6; D unresolved. V was pared by 5 bases and J by 0 bases, with 8 bases between. This CDR3 has 15 amino acids. CDR3 residues: CASSTRSSYNSPLHF. In nucleotides, the CDR3 is TGTGCCAGCAGTACACGGAGCTCCTATAATTCACCCCTCCACTTT.

The sample holds many counts of this clonotype. The chain uses TRBV20-1 and TRBJ1-6; a possible D gene is TRBD1 (6 bases). The CDR3 is 15 residues long. The germline V gene encodes CDR1 DFQATT and CDR2 SNEGSKA (reference sequence). Trimming pared 2 bases from V and 5 bases from J, leaving 13 bases between. The CDR3 reads CSARKWGQDNSPLHF. The DNA of the CDR3 is TGCAGTGCTAGAAAGTGGGGGCAGGATAATTCACCCCTCCACTTT.

This clonotype was seen more than once but under ten times. V is TRBV13 and J is TRBJ2-3; D might be TRBD1 (5 bases). V lost 5 bases to trimming and J lost 0 bases, with 12 bases between them. The CDR3 loop spans 15 amino acids. CDR1 is PRHDT, CDR2 FYEKMQ, per germline (reference sequence). The CDR3 protein is CASSLTAQSTDTQYF. Here the CDR3 DNA reads TGTGCCAGCAGCCTGACAGCTCAAAGCACAGATACGCAGTATTTT.

The J gene is TRBJ1-5, the V gene TRBV20-1, with a tentative D call TRBD1 (6 bases). The CDR3 consists of 13 residues. V shed 3 bases and J shed 5 bases, with 11 bases lying between them. Germline V gene sequence: CDR1 DFQATT, CDR2 SNEGSKA (reference sequence). CDR3 sequence reads: CSARNRDYQPQHF. In DNA form, the CDR3 reads TGCAGTGCTAGGAACAGGGATTATCAGCCCCAGCATTTT.

This chain connects TRBV6-5 to TRBJ1-1; D perhaps matches TRBD1 (5 bases). The CDR3 is 14 amino acids. Per germline, CDR1 MNHEY and CDR2 SVGAGI. V was shortened by 7 bases and J by 4 bases, with 16 bases between the two germline ends. The CDR3 DNA reads as TGTGCCAGCAATCACGGGGCGGACCCCACTGAAGCTTTCTTT. Amino acids: CASNHGADPTEAFF.